This T cell receptor beta chain was obtained from a study of identical twins. There are 15 residues in the CDR3. Germline CDR1 is MNHEY and CDR2 is SMNVEV (reference sequence). The ends were cut back, 5 bases at V and 2 bases at J, with 13 bases in the middle. TCRdb analysed the 5' RACE reads with MiXCR anew, one entry per CDR3 protein. In the table there are hundreds of thousands of distinct CDR3 sequences, 21% of which are singletons. These data also featured in a second study, about T cells expressing NK-cell markers.

This TCR was recovered from a woman aged 18-29 years in good health. The chain combines TRBV27 with TRBJ1-5; D gene ambiguous. The sample consisted of PBMCs. The CDR3 reads CASSKYDRGNQPQHF. The CDR3 nucleotides read TGTGCCAGCAGTAAATACGACCGTGGCAATCAGCCCCAGCATTTT.